These 32 T cell receptor beta chains share one sample of origin, sequenced in a study of T cell changes during pregnancy in multiple sclerosis. Assay: immunoSEQ multiplex PCR; the TCRdb copy retains only in-frame clones and omits some. The repertoire holds 85,000 to 130,000 clones, with roughly 92% as singletons. The input for sequencing was peripheral blood, taken in the second trimester of pregnancy. These receptor sequences come from a female donor with multiple sclerosis, enrolled in a pregnancy study.

The chain employs TRBV2 and TRBJ2-5, with TRBD2 identical over 9 bases. Germline assignment: CDR1 SNHLY and CDR2 FYNNEI. V gave up 0 bases and J gave up 4 bases; unmatched junction bases: 15. This CDR3 has 19 amino acids. The CDR3 loop reads CASSEALPGSGRRRETQYF. The CDR3 DNA sequence: TGTGCCAGCAGTGAAGCGCTTCCGGGGAGCGGGAGGCGACGAGAGACCCAGTACTTC.

The chain combines TRBV19 with TRBJ2-3; TRBD2 agrees at 14 bases. This CDR3 contains 16 residues. Trimming took 5 bases from V and 5 from J; bases not matched to a gene: 6. The germline V gene has CDR1 LNHDA and CDR2 SQIVND (reference sequence). The CDR3: CASSPLGTSGRDTQYF. DNA for the CDR3: TGTGCCAGTAGTCCCCTAGGGACTAGCGGGAGAGATACGCAGTATTTT. The full variable domain, completed using reference TRBV19 and TRBJ2-3, is DGGITQSPKYLFRKEGQNVTLSCEQNLNHDAMYWYRQDPGQGLRLIYYSQIVNDFQKGDIAEGYSVSREKKESFPLTVTSAQKNPTAFYLCASSPLGTSGRDTQYFGPGTRLTVL.

The chain combines TRBV19 with TRBJ1-2, with a weak D call TRBD1 (6 bases). V was shortened by 6 bases and J by 2 bases, with 19 bases between the two germline ends. This CDR3 region has 16 residues. Germline CDR1 reads LNHDA; CDR2 reads SQIVND (reference sequence). CDR3 in amino acids: CASRPSGGDTNYGYTF. DNA for the CDR3: TGTGCCAGTAGACCCAGTGGGGGGGACACCAACTATGGCTACACCTTC.

The chain uses TRBV7-2 and TRBJ1-2; no clear D gene. In germline, CDR1 is SGHTA, CDR2 FQGNSA. CDR3 length equals 15 residues. The germline V and J ends were trimmed by 0 bases and 1 base, with 9 bases remaining between them. CDR3 nucleotide sequence: TGTGCCAGCAGCTTAGCGAGCGGAGTTAACTATGGCTACACCTTC. Protein product: CASSLASGVNYGYTF.

This chain joins TRBV2 and TRBJ1-5; D is uncertain. The germline gives CDR1 SNHLY, CDR2 FYNNEI. V was cut by 4 bases and J by 11 bases, with 12 bases left in between. The CDR3 runs 12 residues. CDR3 coding DNA: TGTGCCAGCAGTGCTCCTCCTCGGTCCCAGCATTTT. Encoded protein: CASSAPPRSQHF.

The V gene is TRBV27, the J gene TRBJ1-2; 8 nucleotides agree with TRBD1. Germline loops: CDR1 MNHEY, CDR2 SMNVEV (reference sequence). Trimming cost V 11 bases and J 8 bases; bases outside gene matches: 10. The CDR3 length is 12 residues. The CDR3 DNA reads as TGTGCCGCTAGACAGGGGCGGTTAGGCTACACCTTC. Encoded protein: CAARQGRLGYTF.

The J gene is TRBJ2-4, the V gene TRBV2; 7 nucleotides line up with TRBD1. This CDR3 has 13 residues. Germline V CDR1 and CDR2: SNHLY, FYNNEI. Losses at the gene ends were 4 bases for V and 7 bases for J; bases not matched to a gene: 4. The CDR3 loop is CASSGQDRNIQYF. The DNA for the CDR3 is TGTGCCAGCAGTGGCCAGGACAGGAACATTCAGTACTTC.

The V call is TRBV2, the J call TRBJ2-2, with a tentative D call TRBD2 (6 bases). The CDR3 length is 15 residues. Between the trimmed V and J ends, which lost 8 bases and 0 bases, there was a span of 13 bases. CDR1 and CDR2 (germline): SNHLY, FYNNEI. CDR3 sequence reads: CASHNPGANTGELFF. For the CDR3, the DNA is TGTGCCAGCCATAACCCGGGGGCGAACACCGGGGAGCTGTTTTTT. The variable domain in full, completed from reference TRBV2 and TRBJ2-2, reads EPEVTQTPSHQVTQMGQEVILRCVPISNHLYFYWYRQILGQKVEFLVSFYNNEISEKSEIFDDQFSVERPDGSNFTLKIRSTKLEDSAMYFCASHNPGANTGELFFGEGSRLTVL.

This clone was observed once. The chain is built from TRBV5-5 and TRBJ2-3, with D uncertain. The CDR3 length is 16 residues. V was pared by 0 bases and J by 3 bases, with 14 bases between. Germline CDR1 reads SGHKS; CDR2 reads YYEKEE (reference sequence). Here the CDR3 reads CASSLDQRTRTDTQYF. The CDR3 region has the DNA TGTGCCAGCAGCTTGGATCAGCGAACAAGAACAGATACGCAGTATTTT. Complete variable domain (other parts from reference TRBV5-5 and TRBJ2-3): DAGVTQSPTHLIKTRGQQVTLRCSPISGHKSVSWYQQVLGQGPQFIFQYYEKEERGRGNFPDRFSARQFPNYSSELNVNALLLGDSALYLCASSLDQRTRTDTQYFGPGTRLTVL.

This clone was found a few times. V gene TRBV29-1 combines with J gene TRBJ1-1; D perhaps matches TRBD1 (6 bases). Germline CDR1 and CDR2: SQVTM and ANQGSEA. Trimming took off 6 bases at V and 1 base at J, with 12 bases between the two ends. The CDR3 loop spans 13 amino acids. CDR3 bases: TGCAGCGTGGGGGTACAGGGGAACACTGAAGCTTTCTTT. Translated: CSVGVQGNTEAFF.

In its sample, this clone was seen once. Here the CDR3 reads CAWSSGGAITDTQYF. CDR3 nucleotides: TGTGCCTGGAGTAGCGGGGGGGCCATCACAGATACGCAGTATTTT. The chain recombines TRBV30 with TRBJ2-3, with TRBD2 matching 10 bases. The germline CDR1 and CDR2 sequences are GTSNPN and SVGIG (reference sequence). The V segment lost 2 bases and the J segment 2 bases; nucleotides outside the gene matches: 4. This CDR3 spans 15 amino acids.

The gene calls are TRBV10-2 and TRBJ2-3; no firm D call. The germline CDR1 and CDR2 sequences are WSHSY and SAAADI. The V end was cut by 4 bases, the J end by 5 bases, with 4 bases between. The CDR3 totals 11 residues. The DNA of the CDR3 is TGCGCCAGCAGTGTAGTAGATACGCAGTATTTT. Translated: CASSVVDTQYF.

This sequence joins TRBV5-1 and TRBJ2-2, with D possibly TRBD1 on 8 matching bases. Trimming took off 4 bases at V and 5 bases at J, with 15 bases between the two ends. CDR1 is SGHRS, CDR2 YFSETQ, per germline. The CDR3 is 15 residues long. As DNA, the CDR3 is TGCGCCAGCAGCAACAGGGGGGGATATACCGGGGAGCTGTTTTTT. Its translation is CASSNRGGYTGELFF.

The chain uses TRBV6-5 and TRBJ1-1, with D perhaps TRBD1 (6 bases). CDR3 size: 14 residues. Trimming pared 6 bases from V and 1 base from J, leaving 12 bases between. Germline V CDR1 and CDR2: MNHEY, SVGAGI. CDR3 nucleotides: TGTGCCAGCAGAACAGGGTACTCGAACACTGAAGCTTTCTTT. It is translated as CASRTGYSNTEAFF.

J is TRBJ1-1 and V is TRBV5-4; 9 positions match TRBD1. There are 16 residues in the CDR3. CDR1 and CDR2 (germline): SGHNT, YYREEE (reference sequence). The trim removed 6 bases at V and 6 bases at J, leaving 15 bases unmatched. The chain's CDR3 is CASTHTGQGSGPEAFF. CDR3 nucleotides: TGTGCCAGCACCCATACCGGACAGGGGAGCGGACCTGAAGCTTTCTTT.

The V gene is TRBV11-2, the J gene TRBJ2-7, with D possibly TRBD1 on 6 matching bases. Trimming took 2 bases from V and 4 from J, leaving 15 bases between them. Per germline, CDR1 SGHAT and CDR2 FQNNGV. This CDR3 region has 15 residues. The CDR3 nucleotides are TGTGCCAGCAGCTTAACCGGGACAACCCTTTACGAGCAGTACTTC. It encodes CASSLTGTTLYEQYF. Looking up the rest from reference TRBV11-2 and TRBJ2-7 gives the full variable domain: EAGVAQSPRYKIIEKRQSVAFWCNPISGHATLYWYQQILGQGPKLLIQFQNNGVVDDSQLPKDRFSAERLKGVDSTLKIQPAKLEDSAVYLCASSLTGTTLYEQYFGPGTRLTVT.

The chain uses TRBV9 and TRBJ2-4; TRBD1 aligns across 7 bases. V trimming: 4 bases; J trimming: 6 bases; junction bases outside the gene matches: 7. The CDR3 consists of 14 residues. In germline, CDR1 is SGDLS, CDR2 YYNGEE. CDR3 DNA sequence: TGTGCCAGCAGCCCCCGGACAGGACCAAACATTCAGTACTTC. Translation: CASSPRTGPNIQYF.

The chain is built from TRBV6-1 and TRBJ1-4; TRBD1 aligns across 7 bases. The CDR3 runs to 17 residues. Germline V gene data show CDR1 as MNHNS and CDR2 as SASEGT. V was clipped by 3 bases and J by 8 bases; unmatched bases: 15. DNA of the CDR3: TGTGCCAGCAGTGACCCTCAAGGGAGACAGGGTGAAGAAAAACTGTTTTTT. It codes for CASSDPQGRQGEEKLFF.

This clone was found once. The chain is built from TRBV5-1 and TRBJ2-4; 7 bases align to TRBD1. J was trimmed by 6 bases and V by 4 bases; bases with no gene match: 7. The CDR3 extends over 14 amino acids. The germline V gene has CDR1 SGHRS and CDR2 YFSETQ. This CDR3 is CASSPTGSANIQYF. Written as DNA, the CDR3 is TGCGCCAGCAGCCCGACAGGGTCGGCAAACATTCAGTACTTC.

The chain uses TRBV6-4 and TRBJ2-2; 8 positions agree with TRBD2. CDR3 length: 15 amino acids. The ends lost 4 bases at V and 4 bases at J; junction bases unmatched: 5. Germline loops: CDR1 MRHNA, CDR2 SNTAGT. The CDR3 protein is CASSVTSGGTGELFF. CDR3 in DNA: TGTGCCAGCAGTGTAACTAGCGGAGGCACCGGGGAGCTGTTTTTT.

The chain joins TRBV5-1 to TRBJ1-5; 8 nucleotides match TRBD1. The CDR3 has 15 amino acids. The junction had 4 bases not matched to a gene; V was cut back by 0 bases and J by 5 bases. Germline V gene lookup returns CDR1 SGHRS and CDR2 YFSETQ. CDR3 loop: CASSLETGEDQPQHF. CDR3 DNA: TGCGCCAGCAGCTTGGAGACAGGGGAGGATCAGCCCCAGCATTTT.

A few counts support this clone. The chain uses TRBV19 and TRBJ1-5; 8 nucleotides line up with TRBD1. V was clipped by 9 bases and J by 3 bases; unmatched bases: 13. The CDR3 contains 16 residues. Germline CDR1 and CDR2: LNHDA and SQIVND (reference sequence). This chain's CDR3 is CASTRTGTSYNQPQHF. In DNA form, the CDR3 reads TGTGCCAGCACCCGGACAGGGACCTCTTACAATCAGCCCCAGCATTTT.

The chain combines TRBV19 with TRBJ1-6, with 8 bases lining up with TRBD1. CDR3 length: 17 residues. The germline CDR1 and CDR2 sequences are LNHDA and SQIVND (reference sequence). J was trimmed by 1 base and V by 5 bases; bases with no gene match: 7. The CDR3 region has the DNA TGTGCCAGTAGTGCCCCAAGGGACAGGTCCTATAATTCACCCCTCCACTTT. The encoded protein is CASSAPRDRSYNSPLHF.

This chain connects TRBV18 to TRBJ2-7; D gene ambiguous. The CDR3 spans 14 residues. The germline V gene encodes CDR1 KGHSH and CDR2 LQKENI. V was pared by 5 bases and J by 2 bases, with 13 bases between. CDR3 sequence: CASSYASLAYEQYF. DNA for the CDR3: TGTGCCAGCTCATACGCGAGTCTCGCCTACGAGCAGTACTTC.

The count of this clone is one. The chain couples TRBV2 to TRBJ2-1; 10 bases match TRBD2. Germline loops: CDR1 SNHLY, CDR2 FYNNEI. The J segment lost 8 bases and the V segment lost 7 bases, leaving 8 bases of the junction unmatched. This CDR3 contains 14 residues. In nucleotides, the CDR3 is TGTGCCAGCACCCAGCGGGAGGGCCTCTATGAGCAGTTCTTC. It translates to CASTQREGLYEQFF.

The chain employs TRBV5-4 and TRBJ2-1, with 16 bases fitting TRBD2. The V gene's germline CDR1 is SGHNT and CDR2 YYREEE (reference sequence). The CDR3 is 16 residues long. With 4 bases clipped from V and 8 bases from J, the junction kept 6 bases outside the gene matches. DNA of the CDR3: TGTGCCAGCAGCCCGCCGGGACTAGCGGGGGGGGATGAGCAGTTCTTC. Translation: CASSPPGLAGGDEQFF.

The table lists this clone with a count of one. The chain carries TRBV7-9 and TRBJ2-1; 9 positions agree with TRBD2. Germline V gene sequence: CDR1 SEHNR, CDR2 FQNEAQ (reference sequence). The CDR3 is 18 residues long. V was pared by 1 base and J by 3 bases, with 10 bases of the junction left unmatched. CDR3 residues: CASSLEAREREDYNEQFF. DNA of the CDR3: TGTGCCAGCAGCTTAGAGGCTAGGGAGCGGGAGGACTACAATGAGCAGTTCTTC.

The chain carries TRBV4-2 and TRBJ2-1; the match to TRBD2 covers 12 bases. The CDR3 totals 17 residues. Germline assignment: CDR1 LGHNA and CDR2 YNFKEQ. With 1 base clipped from V and 2 bases from J, the junction kept 3 bases outside the gene matches. DNA for the CDR3: TGTGCCAGCAGCCAAGGAGGACTAGCGGGAACCTACAATGAGCAGTTCTTC. This gives the protein CASSQGGLAGTYNEQFF.

On this clone itself: Other nucleotide sequences from this sample produce the same CDR3. The V and J genes are TRBV5-1 and TRBJ1-1; D call uncertain. The germline V and J ends were trimmed by 0 bases and 0 bases, with 9 bases remaining between them. This CDR3 contains 15 residues. Germline V gives CDR1 SGHRS, CDR2 YFSETQ. This CDR3 is CASSLAGGLNTEAFF. CDR3 DNA: TGCGCCAGCAGCTTGGCCGGCGGCCTGAACACTGAAGCTTTCTTT.

The rearrangement uses TRBV19 and TRBJ1-5, with a possible D match to TRBD1 (6 bases). V was shortened by 3 bases and J by 0 bases, with 18 bases between the two germline ends. From germline, CDR1 is LNHDA and CDR2 SQIVND (reference sequence). The CDR3 has 18 residues. The CDR3 DNA reads TGTGCCAGTAGTATGAGGGGGACGGGCAGATATAGCAATCAGCCCCAGCATTTT. Translation gives CASSMRGTGRYSNQPQHF.

The V and J genes are TRBV30 and TRBJ1-2, with 10 positions matching TRBD1. Germline V lookup: CDR1 GTSNPN, CDR2 SVGIG (reference sequence). The CDR3 sequence is 15 residues long. The trim removed 0 bases at V and 8 bases at J, leaving 9 bases unmatched. CDR3 in amino acids: CAWSVWTGGSEGYTF. In DNA form, the CDR3 reads TGTGCCTGGAGTGTATGGACAGGGGGATCGGAAGGCTACACCTTC.

Ten or more counts support this clone. The chain couples TRBV5-4 to TRBJ2-7; 12 positions match TRBD2. This CDR3 is built from 14 residues. The ends lost 5 bases at V and 3 bases at J; junction bases unmatched: 3. Germline V gives CDR1 SGHNT, CDR2 YYREEE (reference sequence). CDR3 protein: CASRPTSGSYEQYF. The DNA of the CDR3 is TGTGCCAGCAGGCCGACTAGCGGGAGCTACGAGCAGTACTTC.